The present T cell receptor beta chain was sequenced within a study of pediatric ulcerative colitis. This CDR3 contains 14 residues. The V and J ends lost 3 bases and 1 base respectively, with 10 bases between them. CDR1 and CDR2 (germline): SGDLS, YYNGEE. Assay: immunoSEQ multiplex PCR; the TCRdb copy retains only in-frame clones and omits some. The data contain approximately 60,000 clones, roughly 90% of them seen just once; the ten biggest clones take up about 3%. Broader study findings: All ulcerative colitis patients, but no controls, carried a couple of rectal clonotypes. Clonal expansions reduced rectal repertoire diversity in acute severe colitis.

Of note for this clone: Its antigen is currently unknown.

V and J are TRBV9 and TRBJ2-5; D remains unclear. The sequenced material came from blood. The TCR originated in a boy aged 5-17 years with severe ulcerative colitis. The CDR3 bases are TGTGCCAGCAGCGAGCGCGGCGGCCAAGAGACCCAGTACTTC. Translation: CASSERGGQETQYF.